This T cell receptor (beta chain) was recorded in a study of cytomegalovirus exposure and HLA in healthy donors. Study outcomes and limitations: Information on immune exposure was restricted to one variable (CMV serostatus).

This clone occurred a few times. Its specificity is unknown. PCR involved 60 Vbeta and 13 Jbeta primers. Profiling relied on immunoSEQ multiplex PCR, and the TCRdb table lists in-frame clones only, not all of them. Counted here are 100,000 to 150,000 clones, about four fifths occurring once; the ten biggest clones make up 8.8%. This clonotype was sampled from a female donor in good health and CMV-seropositive. Sequenced: PBMCs.

The DNA of the CDR3 is TGTGCCAGCAGGTCCTGGACTAGCCAATCCGATGAGCAGTTCTTC. It translates to CASRSWTSQSDEQFF. The genes are TRBV7-8 and TRBJ2-1; TRBD2 matches at 8 bases. Germline V gene lookup returns CDR1 SGHVS and CDR2 FQNEAQ. Trimming took 6 bases from V and 8 from J; bases not matched to a gene: 12. CDR3 size: 15 residues.